This TCR beta chain was recovered during a study of cytomegalovirus exposure and HLA in healthy donors. The PCR used 60 Vbeta and 13 Jbeta primers. Assay: immunoSEQ multiplex PCR; the TCRdb copy retains only in-frame clones and omits some. This sample has 200,000 to 250,000 clones, with 70% found just once. As to this clone: Antigen unknown.

CDR3 length: 15 amino acids. Trimming took off 4 bases at V and 3 bases at J, with 15 bases between the two ends. Germline V lookup: CDR1 MDHEN, CDR2 SYDVKM. Regarding the study as a whole: It is likely that the observed cluster of highly shared sequence variants was a sequencing artifact.

This TCR derives from a man aged 35 to 55 in good health and CMV-seropositive. The J gene is TRBJ1-2, the V gene TRBV28; TRBD1 is a possible D gene (5 bases). The sample comprised PBMCs. The CDR3 loop reads CASSYQADKHYGYTF. CDR3 sequence (DNA): TGTGCCAGCAGTTATCAGGCGGACAAACACTATGGCTACACCTTC.